The T cell receptor (beta chain) under discussion was sequenced for a study of blood T cell repertoires in COVID-19. This CDR3 contains 15 residues. From germline, CDR1 is SGHNT and CDR2 YYREEE (reference sequence). V was pared by 4 bases and J by 2 bases, with 15 bases between. The table came from immunoSEQ multiplex PCR; TCRdb's copy has only in-frame clones and leaves some out. The table lists roughly 59,000 clones, around 80% of them singletons, with roughly 12% in the top ten. The V call is TRBV5-4, the J call TRBJ1-2; D is perhaps TRBD1 (5 bases). The sequence was obtained from an elderly man with acute or convalescent COVID-19. Sequences were obtained from peripheral blood. The CDR3 loop is CASSPGMTANYGYTF. CDR3 nucleotides: TGTGCCAGCAGCCCTGGGATGACAGCAAACTATGGCTACACCTTC. Based on the CDR3 plus reference TRBV5-4 and TRBJ1-2, the full variable domain is ETGVTQSPTHLIKTRGQQVTLRCSSQSGHNTVSWYQQALGQGPQFIFQYYREEENGRGNFPPRFSGLQFPNYSSELNVNALELDDSALYLCASSPGMTANYGYTFGSGTRLTVV.